Described below is a single TCR beta chain sequence and its context. CDR1 and CDR2 (germline): MNHNS, SASEGT. This CDR3 comprises 18 residues. Trimming took 4 bases from V and 4 from J; bases not matched to a gene: 17. This record belongs to a study of blood T cell repertoires in COVID-19. Overall study: The analysed material was cDNA or gDNA that came from T cells, B-cell-depleted T cells, or PBMCs.

Original data processing: Using reference gene primer amplification, nucleated cell counts were estimated. TCRdb's table, derived via immunoSEQ multiplex PCR, lists solely in-frame clones and lacks some. The DNA was the basis for D and trimming; V, J and clone size are from that table. The sample consists of 310,000 or so clones, about 88% of them appearing once. The clonotype was recovered from a man aged 65 to 85 with acute or convalescent COVID-19. The chain employs TRBV6-1 and TRBJ2-7; 9 positions match TRBD2. Sequencing input: peripheral blood. CDR3 DNA sequence: TGTGCCAGCAGTGGGGGGCTAGCGGGGCCCCATGGAGGATACGAGCAGTACTTC. This translates into CASSGGLAGPHGGYEQYF.